This is a list of T cell receptor beta chains from one sample in a study of T cell responses to AZD1222 COVID-19 vaccine. Sequenced by immunoSEQ multiplex PCR; TCRdb stores in-frame clones only, minus some. The repertoire holds some 150,000 clones, with approximately 90% as singletons. The specimen was peripheral blood, collected on day 0 of MenACWY control vaccination. The source of these receptors is an adult in good health. Both conserved end residues are part of each CDR3. D genes are given only for firm matches. Clone size is shown for a subset of rows, as once, few, many or a class of expanded clone.

CAISEKRPRGRTEAFF | TGTGCCATCAGTGAGAAGAGACCCCGGGGACGGACTGAAGCTTTCTTT | . | . | TRBJ1-1 | TRBV10-3
CASSLGTRAGSYEQYF | TGTGCCAGCAGCTTAGGTACTAGGGCGGGATCCTACGAGCAGTACTTC | few | . | TRBJ2-7 | TRBV11-3
CASMTTSGTGELFF | TGTGCCAGCATGACAACTAGCGGGACCGGGGAGCTGTTTTTT | . | TRBD2 | TRBJ2-2 | TRBV25-1
CASSFLGQGANGYTF | TGTGCCAGCAGTTTTCTAGGGCAGGGGGCCAATGGCTACACCTTC | . | TRBD1 | TRBJ1-2 | TRBV28
CAWSVRSGGYTF | TGTGCCTGGAGTGTACGCAGTGGGGGCTACACCTTC | . | . | TRBJ1-2 | TRBV30
CASSWGPLGSGNTIYF | TGTGCCAGCAGCTGGGGCCCTCTGGGCTCTGGAAACACCATATATTTT | . | . | TRBJ1-3 | TRBV11-2
CASSLRGREHNEQFF | TGCGCCAGCAGTCTGCGGGGGCGGGAGCACAATGAGCAGTTCTTC | . | . | TRBJ2-1 | TRBV4-1
CASSSAGTEDTYEQYF | TGTGCCAGCAGTTCAGCCGGGACGGAGGACACGTACGAGCAGTACTTC | . | . | TRBJ2-7 | TRBV5-6
CASTRTGNIYEQYF | TGTGCCAGCACTCGGACAGGGAATATCTACGAGCAGTACTTC | . | TRBD1 | TRBJ2-7 | TRBV6-5
CASSYSPQGGDYGYTF | TGTGCCAGCAGTTACTCCCCACAGGGAGGGGACTATGGCTACACCTTC | . | . | TRBJ1-2 | TRBV6-5
CASSDGGRETQYF | TGTGCCAGCAGTGATGGTGGGCGAGAGACCCAGTACTTC | . | . | TRBJ2-5 | TRBV2
CASSVVGNEQFF | TGCGCCAGCAGCGTCGTAGGCAATGAGCAGTTCTTC | . | . | TRBJ2-1 | TRBV10-2
CATSRDLGGNEQYF | TGTGCCACCAGCAGAGATCTTGGGGGGAACGAGCAGTACTTC | . | . | TRBJ2-7 | TRBV15
CASEGVANTGELFF | TGTGCCAGCGAAGGGGTCGCGAACACCGGGGAGCTGTTTTTT | . | . | TRBJ2-2 | TRBV2
CASSPPQLGPYGYTF | TGTGCCAGCTCACCACCTCAACTGGGGCCTTATGGCTACACCTTC | . | . | TRBJ1-2 | TRBV18
CASSVGGAASSYEQFF | TGTGCCAGCAGCGTAGGAGGGGCCGCCTCGAGCTATGAGCAGTTCTTC | . | . | TRBJ2-1 | TRBV9
CASSSSRTGGGETQYF | TGTGCCAGCAGTTCCTCTAGGACAGGGGGGGGAGAGACCCAGTACTTC | . | TRBD1 | TRBJ2-5 | TRBV27
CASMTGGAPNYGYTF | TGTGCCAGCATGACAGGGGGCGCCCCTAACTATGGCTACACCTTC | . | TRBD1 | TRBJ1-2 | TRBV6-5
CASSPGWGGVTEAFF | TGTGCCAGCAGCCCGGGATGGGGGGGCGTCACTGAAGCTTTCTTT | . | . | TRBJ1-1 | TRBV7-3
CASSKDRLKVPYEQYF | TGTGCCAGCAGCAAAGACAGGCTAAAAGTTCCCTACGAGCAGTACTTC | . | . | TRBJ2-7 | TRBV7-2
CASSPPAQGYGYTF | TGTGCCAGCTCACCACCAGCTCAGGGGTATGGCTACACCTTC | . | . | TRBJ1-2 | TRBV18
CASSPSPQQPQHF | TGTGCCAGCAGCCCCTCACCGCAACAGCCCCAGCATTTT | many | . | TRBJ1-5 | TRBV7-2
CASSRTVNTGELFF | TGCGCCAGCAGCCGGACAGTGAACACCGGGGAGCTGTTTTTT | . | . | TRBJ2-2 | TRBV5-1
CASSPQKSDWGYTF | TGTGCCAGCTCACCCCAAAAGTCAGACTGGGGCTACACCTTC | . | . | TRBJ1-2 | TRBV18
CASSTGTGGGYEQYF | TGCGCCAGCAGCACCGGGACAGGGGGCGGCTACGAGCAGTACTTC | . | TRBD1 | TRBJ2-7 | TRBV5-1
CASSLDRFQPQHF | TGTGCCAGCAGCTTGGACAGATTTCAGCCCCAGCATTTT | . | . | TRBJ1-5 | TRBV7-2
CASSYFRLAGPNTGELFF | TGTGCCAGCAGTTACTTCAGATTAGCGGGACCGAACACCGGGGAGCTGTTTTTT | . | TRBD2 | TRBJ2-2 | TRBV6-2/TRBV6-3
CASSGKRGRGYNEQFF | TGTGCCAGCAGCGGAAAAAGGGGGCGAGGGTACAATGAGCAGTTCTTC | once | TRBD1 | TRBJ2-1 | TRBV9
CASSFIENTEAFF | TGTGCCAGCAGCTTTATTGAGAACACTGAAGCTTTCTTT | . | . | TRBJ1-1 | TRBV5-4
CASSEARGISKNIQYF | TGTGCCAGCAGTGAAGCTCGGGGAATTAGCAAAAACATTCAGTACTTC | . | . | TRBJ2-4 | TRBV2
CASLSTGGISPLHF | TGTGCCAGCTTGTCGACAGGGGGTATTTCACCCCTCCACTTT | . | TRBD1 | TRBJ1-6 | TRBV28
CASSLRSDTQYF | TGTGCCAGCAGTTTACGGTCAGATACGCAGTATTTT | . | . | TRBJ2-3 | TRBV27
CASSLTGQGYEQYF | TGTGCCAGCAGCTTAACGGGACAGGGCTACGAGCAGTACTTC | . | TRBD1 | TRBJ2-7 | TRBV7-3
CASSDSSRAGGGYTF | TGTGCCAGCAGTGACTCGAGTCGGGCAGGGGGTGGCTACACCTTC | once | TRBD1 | TRBJ1-2 | TRBV6-4
CASSLAGAGANVLTF | TGTGCCAGCAGTTTAGCGGGAGCTGGGGCCAACGTCCTGACTTTC | . | TRBD2 | TRBJ2-6 | TRBV28
CASSLGGITGNTIYF | TGTGCCAGCAGCTTGGGGGGAATAACTGGAAACACCATATATTTT | . | . | TRBJ1-3 | TRBV7-6
CASRWQGEAGELFF | TGCGCCAGCAGGTGGCAGGGAGAGGCCGGGGAGCTGTTTTTT | . | . | TRBJ2-2 | TRBV5-1
CASSLAMKGTYGYTF | TGTGCCAGCAGCTTGGCCATGAAAGGGACCTATGGCTACACCTTC | . | . | TRBJ1-2 | TRBV5-4
CASSGDWGRGTEAFF | TGTGCCAGCAGCGGCGACTGGGGCAGGGGCACTGAAGCTTTCTTT | . | . | TRBJ1-1 | TRBV13
CASSQDPPGTNEKLFF | TGTGCCAGCAGCCAAGACCCCCCGGGAACTAATGAAAAACTGTTTTTT | . | . | TRBJ1-4 | TRBV4-2
CASSSLAGLNNEQFF | TGTGCCAGCAGCTCTCTAGCGGGCTTAAACAATGAGCAGTTCTTC | . | TRBD2 | TRBJ2-1 | TRBV7-3
CAWSPLSGGLSDTQYF | TGTGCCTGGAGTCCCCTTAGCGGGGGACTCTCAGATACGCAGTATTTT | . | TRBD2 | TRBJ2-3 | TRBV30
CASGLALGDRGYEQYF | TGTGCTAGTGGTTTGGCCCTTGGGGACAGGGGTTACGAGCAGTACTTC | . | TRBD1 | TRBJ2-7 | TRBV12-5
CASSMTGVIPYNEQFF | TGTGCCAGCAGCATGACAGGCGTTATTCCTTACAATGAGCAGTTCTTC | . | . | TRBJ2-1 | TRBV7-9
CASSPAAGNTEAFF | TGTGCCAGTAGTCCCGCGGCAGGGAACACTGAAGCTTTCTTT | . | . | TRBJ1-1 | TRBV19
CASTQGDQPQHF | TGTGCCAGCACGCAGGGAGATCAGCCCCAGCATTTT | . | . | TRBJ1-5 | TRBV28
CASSQVGAEGEREGYTF | TGCGCCAGCAGCCAAGTGGGGGCGGAGGGGGAAAGGGAGGGCTACACCTTC | few | . | TRBJ1-2 | TRBV4-1
CASRGAGQETQYF | TGTGCCAGCAGGGGGGCTGGACAAGAGACCCAGTACTTC | . | . | TRBJ2-5 | TRBV28
CAWSLNSRVEKLFF | TGTGCCTGGAGTTTGAACAGTCGGGTTGAAAAACTGTTTTTT | . | . | TRBJ1-4 | TRBV30
CASSPALTGELFF | TGCGCCAGCAGCCCGGCCTTAACCGGGGAGCTGTTTTTT | once | . | TRBJ2-2 | TRBV5-1
CASSPALADSYEQYF | TGTGCTAGCAGCCCGGCCCTAGCTGACTCCTACGAGCAGTACTTC | . | . | TRBJ2-7 | TRBV7-7
CSATVYTEAFF | TGCAGTGCGACAGTATACACTGAAGCTTTCTTT | . | . | TRBJ1-1 | TRBV20-1
CASSLSFGGGTEAFF | TGTGCCAGCAGCTTAAGTTTTGGAGGTGGCACTGAAGCTTTCTTT | . | . | TRBJ1-1 | TRBV11-3
CASSLALGTQETQYF | TGTGCCAGCAGCTTAGCGCTAGGAACCCAAGAGACCCAGTACTTC | . | . | TRBJ2-5 | TRBV11-1
CASSKGQGIPNYGYTF | TGCGCCAGCAGCAAGGGACAGGGGATACCTAACTATGGCTACACCTTC | . | TRBD1 | TRBJ1-2 | TRBV5-1
CASSLASILYF | TGTGCCAGCAGTTTAGCGAGCATCCTGTACTTC | . | . | TRBJ2-7 | TRBV12-3/TRBV12-4
CASSSGLAGRSAYNEQFF | TGCGCCAGCAGCTCGGGACTAGCGGGGAGGAGCGCCTACAATGAGCAGTTCTTC | . | TRBD2 | TRBJ2-1 | TRBV5-1
CSAQGVASGRDYEQYF | TGCAGCGCCCAGGGGGTGGCTAGCGGGAGGGACTACGAGCAGTACTTC | . | TRBD2 | TRBJ2-7 | TRBV29-1